These 23 T cell receptor beta chains originate from one sample sequenced in a study of shared clonotypes between healthy human individuals. The protocol was immunoSEQ multiplex PCR, while the TCRdb copy is restricted to in-frame clones and leaves out a portion. The sample has a few million clones, 93% seen once. The sequenced sample consisted of naive CD4+ T cells from PBMCs. Regarding subset: CD45RA+ positively selected. Receptor source: a man between 18 and 35 years old in good health. Some clones in this sample may be carry-over from other donors' samples.

The chain joins TRBV28 to TRBJ1-4; perhaps TRBD1 as D (6 bases). This CDR3 is 16 amino acids long. Germline CDR1 and CDR2: MDHEN and SYDVKM. V was clipped by 5 bases and J by 7 bases, with 20 bases between them. DNA for the CDR3: TGTGCCAGCAGTCCCCAATACAGGGTGAGGGGTGAAAAACTGTTTTTT. It translates to CASSPQYRVRGEKLFF.

The rearrangement links TRBV10-2 to TRBJ2-1, with 11 bases identical to TRBD2. The germline gives CDR1 WSHSY, CDR2 SAAADI. The CDR3 totals 16 residues. With 2 bases clipped from V and 4 bases from J, the junction kept 4 bases outside the gene matches. The CDR3 DNA follows: TGCGCCAGCAGTGAGGGGCGGACTAGCGGGTACAATGAGCAGTTCTTC. It codes for CASSEGRTSGYNEQFF.

The chain combines TRBV11-3 with TRBJ1-1, with D perhaps matching TRBD1 (5 bases). The V gene lost 5 bases and the J gene lost 4 bases, with 11 bases spanning the gap. The CDR3 has 13 residues. Germline V gene lookup returns CDR1 SGHNT and CDR2 YENEEA. CDR3: CASSAGWSTEAFF. The CDR3 DNA sequence: TGTGCCAGCAGCGCAGGGTGGTCCACTGAAGCTTTCTTT.

The V call is TRBV2, the J call TRBJ2-1; D gene uncertain. This CDR3 spans 14 amino acids. Germline V gene sequence: CDR1 SNHLY, CDR2 FYNNEI. The germline V and J ends were trimmed by 3 bases and 2 bases, with 8 bases remaining between them. CDR3 nucleotides: TGTGCCAGCAGTGACGAAGATCCCTACAATGAGCAGTTCTTC. Its protein product is CASSDEDPYNEQFF.

This sequence joins TRBV4-1 and TRBJ2-1; the match to TRBD2 covers 7 bases. In germline, CDR1 is MGHRA, CDR2 YSYEKL. This CDR3 has 20 residues. Unmatched junction bases numbered 20, after V lost 0 bases and J lost 6 bases. CDR3 loop: CASSQDSARLAETEGNEQFF. The CDR3 coding sequence is TGCGCCAGCAGCCAAGATTCTGCCAGGCTAGCGGAGACGGAGGGCAATGAGCAGTTCTTC.

In this sample, this clone turned up a few times. The rearrangement uses TRBV2 and TRBJ1-1, with 7 bases fitting TRBD1. The germline CDR1 and CDR2 sequences are SNHLY and FYNNEI. After removal of 4 bases from V and 1 base from J, the junction contained 6 bases not matched to a gene. CDR3 size: 15 residues. The CDR3: CASSGGTAKNTEAFF. Here the CDR3 DNA reads TGTGCCAGCAGTGGAGGGACAGCCAAGAACACTGAAGCTTTCTTT.

V gene TRBV6-5 combines with J gene TRBJ2-5; TRBD1 aligns across 7 bases. Unmatched junction bases numbered 9, after V lost 6 bases and J lost 2 bases. This CDR3 is built from 15 residues. The V gene's germline CDR1 is MNHEY and CDR2 SVGAGI. CDR3 in DNA: TGTGCCAGCAGACCAGACAGGGACAGACAAGAGACCCAGTACTTC. Translation gives CASRPDRDRQETQYF.

The rearrangement links TRBV7-8 to TRBJ2-7; weak D call: TRBD1 (6 bases). Trimming removed 4 bases from V and 3 bases from J, with 16 bases in between. This CDR3 has 15 residues. The germline CDR1 and CDR2 sequences are SGHVS and FQNEAQ. For the CDR3, the DNA is TGTGCCAGCAGCTACAGGGACACCGGATACTACGAGCAGTACTTC. Protein sequence: CASSYRDTGYYEQYF.

J is TRBJ2-2 and V is TRBV6-6; 10 bases match TRBD1. V was clipped by 5 bases and J by 4 bases; unmatched bases: 4. CDR1 is MNHNY, CDR2 SVGAGI, per germline (reference sequence). This CDR3 contains 15 residues. The CDR3 nucleotides are TGTGCCAGCAGTCCCGGGACAGGGGCCACCGGGGAGCTGTTTTTT. Its protein product is CASSPGTGATGELFF.

The rearrangement uses TRBV5-4 and TRBJ1-2; weak D call: TRBD1 (6 bases). CDR3 size: 14 residues. The ends were cut back, 6 bases at V and 6 bases at J, with 18 bases in the middle. CDR1 and CDR2 (germline): SGHNT, YYREEE (reference sequence). The CDR3 loop is CASTRPGQGNGYTF. The CDR3 DNA reads TGTGCCAGCACCCGGCCAGGGCAGGGGAATGGCTACACCTTC. Based on the CDR3 plus reference TRBV5-4 and TRBJ1-2, the full variable domain is ETGVTQSPTHLIKTRGQQVTLRCSSQSGHNTVSWYQQALGQGPQFIFQYYREEENGRGNFPPRFSGLQFPNYSSELNVNALELDDSALYLCASTRPGQGNGYTFGSGTRLTVV.

This sequence joins TRBV7-9 and TRBJ1-2; D is undetermined. V lost 5 bases to trimming and J lost 1 base, with 17 bases between them. Germline V gene lookup returns CDR1 SEHNR and CDR2 FQNEAQ (reference sequence). The CDR3 has 16 amino acids. The CDR3: CASSPLLGPDNYGYTF. The CDR3 region has the DNA TGTGCCAGCAGCCCCCTCCTCGGACCTGATAACTATGGCTACACCTTC.

The genes are TRBV7-2 and TRBJ2-1; D is unclear. The CDR3 has 14 amino acids. Trimming took off 5 bases at V and 0 bases at J, with 8 bases between the two ends. Germline CDR1 reads SGHTA; CDR2 reads FQGNSA. For the CDR3, the DNA is TGTGCCAGCAGCCCTCGACGCTCCTACAATGAGCAGTTCTTC. Its translation is CASSPRRSYNEQFF.

This rearrangement joins TRBV19 to TRBJ2-5; TRBD1 aligns across 7 bases. Looked up from germline, CDR1 is LNHDA and CDR2 is SQIVND (reference sequence). The V segment lost 5 bases and the J segment 4 bases; nucleotides outside the gene matches: 4. The CDR3 has 13 amino acids. The CDR3 loop reads CASSLNRGETQYF. Here the CDR3 DNA reads TGTGCCAGTAGTCTTAACAGGGGAGAGACCCAGTACTTC.

In this sample, this clone turned up once. This chain connects TRBV9 to TRBJ2-1; 7 bases map to TRBD2. Germline assignment: CDR1 SGDLS and CDR2 YYNGEE. J lost 9 bases, V lost 7 bases, and 13 bases had no gene match. The CDR3 is 14 amino acids. CDR3 nucleotides: TGTGCCAGCGGATTGACTAGCATGGGCGGTGAGCAGTTCTTC. Translated, it gives CASGLTSMGGEQFF.

The J gene is TRBJ2-7, the V gene TRBV5-6, with 10 bases matching TRBD2. The CDR3 loop spans 16 amino acids. The ends lost 0 bases at V and 1 base at J; junction bases unmatched: 4. Germline CDR1 is SGHDT and CDR2 is YYEEEE. CDR3 region: CASSLASGGLSYEQYF. The CDR3 nucleotides read TGTGCCAGCAGCTTGGCTAGCGGGGGCCTTTCCTACGAGCAGTACTTC. Full variable domain (missing parts from reference TRBV5-6 and TRBJ2-7): DAGVTQSPTHLIKTRGQQVTLRCSPKSGHDTVSWYQQALGQGPQFIFQYYEEEERQRGNFPDRFSGHQFPNYSSELNVNALLLGDSALYLCASSLASGGLSYEQYFGPGTRLTVT.

This clone was counted once. The rearrangement links TRBV6-1 to TRBJ1-2; 9 bases map to TRBD1. The CDR3 loop spans 14 amino acids. Germline CDR1 MNHNS, CDR2 SASEGT. V was pared by 6 bases and J by 3 bases, with 5 bases of the junction left unmatched. The DNA for the CDR3 is TGTGCCAGCAGCCAAGGACAGGGGCACTATGGCTACACCTTC. This sequence encodes CASSQGQGHYGYTF.

The V call is TRBV5-1, the J call TRBJ1-5, with a weak D call TRBD1 (5 bases). CDR1 SGHRS and CDR2 YFSETQ come from the germline V gene. Trimming took off 4 bases at V and 6 bases at J, with 17 bases between the two ends. The CDR3 length is 15 residues. The CDR3 loop reads CASSPTVGHSQPQHF. CDR3 nucleotide sequence: TGCGCCAGCAGCCCGACAGTCGGACACAGTCAGCCCCAGCATTTT.

This chain links TRBV27 with TRBJ1-4, with a tentative D call TRBD1 (5 bases). CDR3 size: 15 residues. Germline-derived CDR1 and CDR2 are MNHEY and SMNVEV (reference sequence). Trimming cost V 6 bases and J 1 base, with 12 bases left between them. The CDR3 is CASRSPQGTNEKLFF. CDR3 bases: TGTGCCAGCAGGAGCCCCCAGGGAACTAATGAAAAACTGTTTTTT.

This chain uses TRBV25-1 with TRBJ2-1; D is perhaps TRBD2 (5 bases). The germline CDR1 and CDR2 sequences are MGHDK and SYGVNS. The germline V and J ends were trimmed by 4 bases and 4 bases, with 17 bases remaining between them. CDR3 length equals 16 residues. The CDR3 DNA is TGTGCCAGCAGTGGTAGTAGCGCGCCCGGATACAATGAGCAGTTCTTC. Translated: CASSGSSAPGYNEQFF.

The chain employs TRBV5-1 and TRBJ2-1; tentatively, D is TRBD2 (7 bases). The length of the CDR3 is 15 residues. Germline V lookup: CDR1 SGHRS, CDR2 YFSETQ. With 0 bases removed from V and 8 bases from J, the gap between germline ends came to 15 bases. The CDR3 nucleotides are TGCGCCAGCAGCTTGGCAGGGGCGGGAGTGGATGAGCAGTTCTTC. It encodes CASSLAGAGVDEQFF.

The V call is TRBV4-2, the J call TRBJ2-1; a possible D gene is TRBD1 (5 bases). V was pared by 2 bases and J by 1 base, with 9 bases between. CDR1 LGHNA and CDR2 YNFKEQ come from the germline V gene. The CDR3 is made up of 15 amino acids. CDR3 DNA: TGTGCCAGCAGCCAAATGGGGCGGTCCTACAATGAGCAGTTCTTC. Encoded protein: CASSQMGRSYNEQFF.

A remark on this clone: No conserved phenylalanine or tryptophan is present at the end of the CDR3, so a read error is the likely explanation. It is unclear where the CDR3 begins or ends on the DNA, so no DNA is shown, and the CDR3 is as TCRdb lists it. CDR3 in amino acids: CASSERHLKGEV. The genes are TRBV6-1 and TRBJ1-2. CDR1 MNHNS and CDR2 SASEGT come from the germline V gene. Inclusive of both ends, the CDR3 amounts to 12 amino acids.

This clone was seen only a few times. The chain joins TRBV10-3 to TRBJ1-5; the D gene is possibly TRBD1 (5 bases). The length of the CDR3 is 15 residues. Germline loops: CDR1 ENHRY, CDR2 SYGVKD. V was pared by 0 bases and J by 2 bases, with 8 bases between. CDR3 in amino acids: CAISESRAGNQPQHF. CDR3 DNA: TGTGCCATCAGTGAGTCCAGGGCAGGCAATCAGCCCCAGCATTTT.